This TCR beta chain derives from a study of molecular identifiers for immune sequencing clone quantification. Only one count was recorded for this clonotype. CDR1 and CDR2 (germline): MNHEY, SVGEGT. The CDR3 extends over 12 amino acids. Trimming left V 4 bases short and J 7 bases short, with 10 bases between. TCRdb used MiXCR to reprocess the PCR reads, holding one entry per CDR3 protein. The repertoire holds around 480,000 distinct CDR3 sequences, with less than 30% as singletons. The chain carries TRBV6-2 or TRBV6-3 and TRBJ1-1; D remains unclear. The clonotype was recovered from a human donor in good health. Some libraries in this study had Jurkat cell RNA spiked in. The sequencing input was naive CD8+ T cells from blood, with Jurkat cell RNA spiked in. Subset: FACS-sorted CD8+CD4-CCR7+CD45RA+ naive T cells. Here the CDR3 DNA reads TGTGCCAGCAGTTTCCCACCCGATGAAGCTTTCTTT. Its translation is CASSFPPDEAFF.